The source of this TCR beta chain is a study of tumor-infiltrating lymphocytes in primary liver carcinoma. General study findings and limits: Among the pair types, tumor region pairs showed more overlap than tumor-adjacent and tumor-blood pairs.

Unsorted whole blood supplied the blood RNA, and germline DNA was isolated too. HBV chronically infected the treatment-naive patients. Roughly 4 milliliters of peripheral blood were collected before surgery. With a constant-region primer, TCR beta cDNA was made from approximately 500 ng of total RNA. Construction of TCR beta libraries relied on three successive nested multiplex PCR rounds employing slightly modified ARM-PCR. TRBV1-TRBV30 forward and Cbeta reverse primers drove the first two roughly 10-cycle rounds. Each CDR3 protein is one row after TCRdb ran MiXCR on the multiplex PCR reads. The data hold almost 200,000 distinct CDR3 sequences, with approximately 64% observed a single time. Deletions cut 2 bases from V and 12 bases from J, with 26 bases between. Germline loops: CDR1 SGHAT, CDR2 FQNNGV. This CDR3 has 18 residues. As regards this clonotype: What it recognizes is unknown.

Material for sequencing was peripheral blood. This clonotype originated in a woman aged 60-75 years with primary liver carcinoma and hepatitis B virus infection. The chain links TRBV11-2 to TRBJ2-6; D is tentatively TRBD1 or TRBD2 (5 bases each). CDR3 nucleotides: TGTGCCAGCAGCTTACCCCAGGGTAGTTTGTCTGGGACCAGCGTCCTGACTTTC. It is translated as CASSLPQGSLSGTSVLTF.